Below are 13 T cell receptor beta chains sequenced from a single sample in a study of a mutant IDH1 vaccine in newly diagnosed glioma. Assay used: immunoSEQ multiplex PCR; TCRdb lists only in-frame clones, some missing. Found here are about 38,000 clones, just under 80% of them singletons; the top ten hold about 9.8%. Time point denoted: baseline, week 1 (first vaccination visit). Treatment specified: pre-vaccination baseline after standard-of-care therapy. The sample here was PBMCs, taken from a glioma patient treated with radiotherapy, temozolomide or both. The receptors shown here come from a man aged 35 to 55 with glioma. Some clones in this sample may be carry-over from other donors' samples.

This chain connects TRBV5-6 to TRBJ1-1, with no clear D. Trimming removed 0 bases at V and 0 bases at J, with 12 bases between. Looked up from germline, CDR1 is SGHDT and CDR2 is YYEEEE. This CDR3 is built from 16 residues. The CDR3: CASSLGIGLLNTEAFF. The CDR3, as DNA: TGTGCCAGCAGCTTGGGGATCGGCCTTTTGAACACTGAAGCTTTCTTT.

J is TRBJ2-6 and V is TRBV5-5, with TRBD1 identical over 10 bases. This CDR3 is built from 14 residues. Per germline, CDR1 SGHKS and CDR2 YYEKEE (reference sequence). The junction had 1 base not matched to a gene; V was cut back by 3 bases and J by 7 bases. CDR3 in amino acids: CASSWDRGANVLTF. CDR3 coding DNA: TGTGCCAGCAGCTGGGACAGGGGTGCCAACGTCCTGACTTTC.

This clone was observed a few times. The chain recombines TRBV12-5 with TRBJ1-1; no clear D gene. The CDR3 totals 17 residues. The V end lost 0 bases, the J end lost 0 bases, and 14 bases lay between the germline ends. The germline gives CDR1 LGHNT, CDR2 FRNRAP. DNA of the CDR3: TGTGCTAGTGGTTTGGTACCGTCGGCGGGTCTGAACACTGAAGCTTTCTTT. As protein: CASGLVPSAGLNTEAFF.

The chain links TRBV28 to TRBJ1-5; D is unresolved. CDR3 length: 16 amino acids. Germline CDR1 and CDR2: MDHEN and SYDVKM. The germline V and J ends were trimmed by 2 bases and 0 bases, with 11 bases remaining between them. CDR3 bases: TGTGCCAGCAGTTTAAGTATAGACTATAGCAATCAGCCCCAGCATTTT. This translates into CASSLSIDYSNQPQHF.

This chain connects TRBV11-2 to TRBJ1-6; D is unclear. CDR1 and CDR2 from the germline V gene are SGHAT and FQNNGV. The V end lost 1 base, the J end lost 5 bases, and 9 bases lay between the germline ends. The CDR3 spans 15 residues. This CDR3 reads CASSLGGQNNSPLHF. The CDR3 DNA sequence: TGTGCCAGCAGCTTAGGCGGTCAGAATAATTCACCCCTCCACTTT.

This clone turned up a few times. The rearrangement uses TRBV10-3 and TRBJ1-4; possible D gene TRBD1, 6 bases. Germline CDR1 is ENHRY and CDR2 is SYGVKD. The length of the CDR3 is 14 residues. V was trimmed by 4 bases and J by 8 bases, leaving 14 bases between them. CDR3 bases: TGTGCCATCAGTGGGGGACAAGGGAGGGAAAAACTGTTTTTT. It specifies CAISGGQGREKLFF.

This chain links TRBV5-4 with TRBJ2-2; D unresolved. This CDR3 comprises 14 residues. V was shortened by 2 bases and J by 8 bases, with 13 bases between the two germline ends. The germline gives CDR1 SGHNT, CDR2 YYREEE (reference sequence). CDR3 sequence (DNA): TGTGCCAGCAGCTTCGCAAGGGTAACGGGGGAGCTGTTTTTT. Amino acids: CASSFARVTGELFF. Based on the CDR3 plus reference TRBV5-4 and TRBJ2-2, the full variable domain is ETGVTQSPTHLIKTRGQQVTLRCSSQSGHNTVSWYQQALGQGPQFIFQYYREEENGRGNFPPRFSGLQFPNYSSELNVNALELDDSALYLCASSFARVTGELFFGEGSRLTVL.

This clone showed up just a few times. The V gene is TRBV29-1, the J gene TRBJ2-3; D is unresolved. The CDR3 loop spans 12 amino acids. The ends were cut back, 4 bases at V and 3 bases at J, with 8 bases in the middle. In germline, CDR1 is SQVTM, CDR2 ANQGSEA. This CDR3 is CSVGDRTDTQYF. The CDR3 bases are TGCAGCGTTGGGGATCGAACAGATACGCAGTATTTT.

The gene calls are TRBV5-4 and TRBJ1-2, with a tentative D call TRBD1 (5 bases). Germline V lookup: CDR1 SGHNT, CDR2 YYREEE (reference sequence). The CDR3 is 16 residues long. Trimming took off 0 bases at V and 5 bases at J, with 17 bases between the two ends. CDR3 coding DNA: TGTGCCAGCAGCTTGGGGGCCGGGACCCCGGGATATGGCTACACCTTC. It translates to CASSLGAGTPGYGYTF.

This CDR3 reads CASSRTGGGEQYF. CDR3 DNA: TGTGCCAGCAGTCGGACAGGGGGAGGAGAGCAGTACTTC. The chain uses TRBV6-1 and TRBJ2-7; 10 nucleotides match TRBD1. The CDR3 length is 13 residues. The germline V gene encodes CDR1 MNHNS and CDR2 SASEGT. V shed 5 bases and J 7 bases; nucleotides not matched to a gene: 5.

This chain joins TRBV19 and TRBJ1-2; 8 nucleotides match TRBD1. Germline CDR1 reads LNHDA; CDR2 reads SQIVND (reference sequence). The V and J ends lost 4 bases and 5 bases, in that order; junction bases with no gene match: 6. The CDR3 length is 14 residues. CDR3 region: CASSTTGAKYGYTF. The DNA of the CDR3 is TGTGCCAGTAGTACGACAGGGGCAAAATATGGCTACACCTTC.

The rearrangement links TRBV4-2 to TRBJ1-2; 8 positions match TRBD1. The CDR3 sequence is 12 residues long. The germline V gene has CDR1 LGHNA and CDR2 YNFKEQ. Losses at the gene ends were 0 bases for V and 10 bases for J; bases not matched to a gene: 1. CDR3 protein: CASSQETGDYTF. The CDR3 DNA reads as TGTGCCAGCAGCCAAGAGACAGGGGACTACACCTTC.

The chain uses TRBV5-1 and TRBJ2-5, with 11 bases identical to TRBD2. Trimming at V came to 0 bases and at J to 3 bases, leaving 7 bases not matched to a gene. CDR3 length equals 17 residues. In germline, CDR1 is SGHRS, CDR2 YFSETQ. CDR3 bases: TGCGCCAGCAGCTTGGCCGTTAGCGGGGGGGCCAAAGAGACCCAGTACTTC. It yields the protein CASSLAVSGGAKETQYF.